The 28 T cell receptor beta chains below come from one sample, sequenced in a study of T cell changes during pregnancy in multiple sclerosis. Only in-frame clones appear in the TCRdb table, and some are missing; sequencing was by immunoSEQ multiplex PCR. This sample has about 64,000 clones; roughly 92% occur once, and the top ten carry roughly 1.3%. Sequenced here: peripheral blood, sampled in the second trimester of pregnancy. Receptors originate from a female donor with multiple sclerosis, enrolled in a pregnancy study.

J is TRBJ2-3 and V is TRBV5-1; 11 bases are shared with TRBD2. This CDR3 has 16 residues. Germline V gives CDR1 SGHRS, CDR2 YFSETQ. Trimming took 4 bases from V and 5 from J; bases not matched to a gene: 9. The CDR3 DNA sequence: TGCGCCAGCAGCCGCGGGACTAGCGGATGGGAAGATACGCAGTATTTT. This codes for CASSRGTSGWEDTQYF.

J is TRBJ1-1 and V is TRBV9; possibly TRBD1 for D (6 bases). CDR1 is SGDLS, CDR2 YYNGEE, per germline. V lost 1 base and J 4 bases, leaving 8 bases between the germline ends. The CDR3 is 13 amino acids. In nucleotides, the CDR3 is TGTGCCAGCAGCGTATGGGACACCACTGAAGCTTTCTTT. Its translation is CASSVWDTTEAFF.

The chain employs TRBV2 and TRBJ2-3, with 12 bases that match TRBD2. The J segment lost 2 bases and the V segment lost 9 bases, leaving 3 bases of the junction unmatched. There are 14 residues in the CDR3. The germline V gene has CDR1 SNHLY and CDR2 FYNNEI. CDR3 protein: CASGLAGSTDTQYF. In DNA, the CDR3 is TGTGCCAGTGGACTAGCGGGATCCACAGATACGCAGTATTTT.

This clone showed up just once. The gene calls are TRBV5-1 and TRBJ1-1; 7 nucleotides align to TRBD1. V trimming: 1 base; J trimming: 5 bases; junction bases outside the gene matches: 8. The CDR3 loop spans 15 amino acids. Looked up from germline, CDR1 is SGHRS and CDR2 is YFSETQ. The CDR3 nucleotides read TGCGCCAGCAGCTTGAAACAGGGGCGAGGTACTGAAGCTTTCTTT. Protein: CASSLKQGRGTEAFF.

This clone was observed a single time. This sequence joins TRBV2 and TRBJ2-7; 7 bases are shared with TRBD1. J gave up 7 bases and V 4 bases, and 10 bases lay outside the gene matches. The length of the CDR3 is 14 residues. Germline-derived CDR1 and CDR2 are SNHLY and FYNNEI. CDR3 DNA sequence: TGTGCCAGCAGTGTTATAGGGGGCTTGGGTGAGCAGTACTTC. It encodes CASSVIGGLGEQYF.

J is TRBJ1-5 and V is TRBV28, with D unclear. V shed 3 bases and J shed 8 bases, with 8 bases lying between them. The CDR3 loop spans 12 amino acids. The germline V gene has CDR1 MDHEN and CDR2 SYDVKM. The CDR3 sequence is CASSFSIEPQHF. The CDR3 DNA follows: TGTGCCAGCAGTTTTTCTATTGAGCCCCAGCATTTT. The full variable domain, rest sourced from reference TRBV28 and TRBJ1-5, is DVKVTQSSRYLVKRTGEKVFLECVQDMDHENMFWYRQDPGLGLRLIYFSYDVKMKEKGDIPEGYSVSREKKERFSLILESASTNQTSMYLCASSFSIEPQHFGDGTRLSIL.

The chain links TRBV6-4 to TRBJ2-2; 9 nucleotides align to TRBD2. CDR3 size: 17 residues. The ends lost 3 bases at V and 1 base at J; junction bases unmatched: 6. Germline CDR1 MRHNA, CDR2 SNTAGT. The CDR3 loop reads CASSERASGKNTGELFF. CDR3 in DNA: TGTGCCAGCAGTGAAAGGGCTAGCGGGAAGAACACCGGGGAGCTGTTTTTT.

This chain links TRBV11-2 with TRBJ2-7; D is possibly TRBD1 (5 bases). The CDR3 totals 14 residues. The V and J ends lost 0 bases and 1 base respectively, with 7 bases between them. In germline, CDR1 is SGHAT, CDR2 FQNNGV. The DNA for the CDR3 is TGTGCCAGCAGCTTAGAGAGACAGTCCTACGAGCAGTACTTC. It specifies CASSLERQSYEQYF.

The J gene is TRBJ2-1, the V gene TRBV7-2; TRBD2 matches at 11 bases. The junction had 7 bases not matched to a gene; V was cut back by 5 bases and J by 7 bases. The CDR3 sequence is 15 residues long. Germline V lookup: CDR1 SGHTA, CDR2 FQGNSA. This chain's CDR3 is CASSQAGTSGNEQFF. The DNA for the CDR3 is TGTGCCAGCAGCCAAGCGGGGACTAGCGGAAATGAGCAGTTCTTC.

The CDR3 is CASSPYRNRGGYTF. For the CDR3, the DNA is TGTGCCAGCTCGCCCTACAGGAACAGGGGAGGCTACACCTTC. The chain has TRBV18 and TRBJ1-2; 7 bases line up with TRBD1. The CDR3 runs to 14 residues. The germline V gene encodes CDR1 KGHSH and CDR2 LQKENI. Trimming cost V 6 bases and J 8 bases; bases outside gene matches: 12.

This chain joins TRBV10-1 and TRBJ2-3; 7 positions match TRBD1. CDR3 size: 16 residues. V lost 0 bases, J lost 1 base, and 4 bases stayed unmatched. The V gene's germline CDR1 is WNHNN and CDR2 SYGVQD (reference sequence). The CDR3 sequence: CASSESGGQRTDTQYF. Here the CDR3 DNA reads TGCGCCAGCAGTGAGTCTGGGGGACAGCGCACAGATACGCAGTATTTT.

This rearrangement joins TRBV7-8 to TRBJ2-1; D is undetermined. Germline V gene data show CDR1 as SGHVS and CDR2 as FQNEAQ. Trimming took off 6 bases at V and 2 bases at J, with 11 bases between the two ends. The CDR3 has 14 amino acids. The CDR3 is CASSLITAYNEQFF. DNA of the CDR3: TGTGCCAGCAGTCTTATTACAGCCTACAATGAGCAGTTCTTC.

The chain employs TRBV11-3 and TRBJ2-5, with 8 nucleotides matching TRBD2. This CDR3 is built from 13 residues. The germline V gene encodes CDR1 SGHNT and CDR2 YENEEA. The junction had 4 bases not matched to a gene; V was cut back by 5 bases and J by 5 bases. CDR3 coding DNA: TGTGCCAGCAGCCCCGGGAGGGGGGAGACCCAGTACTTC. Its protein product is CASSPGRGETQYF.

A remark on this clone: This sample also contains other DNA sequences that code for the same CDR3. CDR3 nucleotide sequence: TGTGCCAGCAGCTTGGACAGAGGGTTCTCGAACAATGAGCAGTTCTTC. It translates to CASSLDRGFSNNEQFF. The genes are TRBV5-6 and TRBJ2-1, with D possibly matching TRBD2 (5 bases). The germline CDR1 and CDR2 sequences are SGHDT and YYEEEE. V was trimmed by 0 bases and J by 5 bases, leaving 15 bases between them. The CDR3 has 16 amino acids.

CDR3 in DNA: TGCAGCGTTGTGGGACAGTTAAACACCGGGGAGCTGTTTTTT. Its translation is CSVVGQLNTGELFF. The chain uses TRBV29-1 and TRBJ2-2, with 7 nucleotides matching TRBD1. The germline gives CDR1 SQVTM, CDR2 ANQGSEA. There are 14 residues in the CDR3. With 4 bases clipped from V and 2 bases from J, the junction kept 4 bases outside the gene matches.

The count of this clone is one. The CDR3 DNA follows: TGTGCCAGCAGTTTGGGGCCGGAAAATCAGCCCCAGCATTTT. It codes for CASSLGPENQPQHF. The V call is TRBV28, the J call TRBJ1-5, with D perhaps TRBD1 (5 bases). This CDR3 spans 14 amino acids. Germline V lookup: CDR1 MDHEN, CDR2 SYDVKM. The germline V and J ends were trimmed by 3 bases and 4 bases, with 10 bases remaining between them. Based on the CDR3 plus reference TRBV28 and TRBJ1-5, the full variable domain is DVKVTQSSRYLVKRTGEKVFLECVQDMDHENMFWYRQDPGLGLRLIYFSYDVKMKEKGDIPEGYSVSREKKERFSLILESASTNQTSMYLCASSLGPENQPQHFGDGTRLSIL.

This rearrangement joins TRBV5-1 to TRBJ2-3; unclear D gene. The CDR3 totals 14 residues. Germline V gene lookup returns CDR1 SGHRS and CDR2 YFSETQ. V lost 0 bases to trimming and J lost 0 bases, with 5 bases between them. CDR3 coding DNA: TGCGCCAGCAGCTTGGCCAGTAGCACAGATACGCAGTATTTT. Protein sequence: CASSLASSTDTQYF.

V usage is TRBV5-6 and J usage is TRBJ2-1; a weak D match, TRBD1 (6 bases). The germline CDR1 and CDR2 sequences are SGHDT and YYEEEE. The germline V and J ends were trimmed by 5 bases and 2 bases, with 17 bases remaining between them. CDR3 length equals 16 residues. CDR3 sequence reads: CASRGSTGLTYNEQFF. For the CDR3, the DNA is TGTGCCAGCAGGGGGTCCACAGGGTTAACCTACAATGAGCAGTTCTTC.

Only one count was recorded for this clone. The chain links TRBV10-2 to TRBJ1-1, with TRBD1 identical over 7 bases. This CDR3 comprises 12 residues. The germline V gene has CDR1 WSHSY and CDR2 SAAADI. With 7 bases clipped from V and 6 bases from J, the junction kept 5 bases outside the gene matches. The CDR3 protein is CASTGGRAEAFF. The CDR3 coding sequence is TGCGCCAGCACAGGGGGAAGGGCTGAAGCTTTCTTT.

The J gene is TRBJ2-7, the V gene TRBV7-3; possibly TRBD2 for D (6 bases). The CDR3 loop spans 15 amino acids. The V and J ends lost 5 bases and 4 bases respectively, with 18 bases between them. Germline loops: CDR1 SGHTA, CDR2 FQGTGA. The DNA of the CDR3 is TGTGCCAGCAGCGCCCGGGGAGGTGGGGCTTACGAGCAGTACTTC. Amino acids: CASSARGGGAYEQYF.

The chain combines TRBV7-9 with TRBJ1-1, with TRBD1 identical over 7 bases. Germline V lookup: CDR1 SEHNR, CDR2 FQNEAQ (reference sequence). The CDR3 covers 14 residues. The J segment lost 2 bases and the V segment lost 6 bases, leaving 6 bases of the junction unmatched. CDR3 nucleotide sequence: TGTGCCAGCAGTTCCGGGACAGCTAACACTGAAGCTTTCTTT. Translated: CASSSGTANTEAFF. Filled out from reference TRBV7-9 and TRBJ1-1, the complete variable domain reads DTGVSQNPRHKITKRGQNVTFRCDPISEHNRLYWYRQTLGQGPEFLTYFQNEAQLEKSRLLSDRFSAERPKGSFSTLEIQRTEQGDSAMYLCASSSGTANTEAFFGQGTRLTVV.

This clone appeared once. This chain links TRBV12-5 with TRBJ1-5; a possible D gene is TRBD1 (6 bases). Germline V lookup: CDR1 LGHNT, CDR2 FRNRAP. The CDR3 extends over 16 amino acids. V gave up 5 bases and J gave up 4 bases, with 18 bases separating them. CDR3: CASGPTTGTRNQPQHF. As DNA, the CDR3 is TGTGCTAGTGGTCCCACCACCGGGACAAGAAATCAGCCCCAGCATTTT.

V and J are TRBV4-3 and TRBJ1-4, with D perhaps TRBD1 (5 bases). Germline V gene sequence: CDR1 LGHNA, CDR2 YSLEER. Trimming cost V 5 bases and J 3 bases, with 19 bases left between them. The CDR3 has 17 amino acids. CDR3 region: CASSFSGGRAANEKLFF. CDR3 coding DNA: TGCGCCAGCAGCTTCTCGGGGGGGAGGGCGGCTAATGAAAAACTGTTTTTT.

The chain employs TRBV6-6 and TRBJ2-1; 10 bases agree with TRBD2. CDR3 length: 15 residues. Germline loops: CDR1 MNHNY, CDR2 SVGAGI (reference sequence). V lost 3 bases and J lost 7; bases outside the gene matches: 6. The CDR3 region is CASSYSLAGANEQFF. The CDR3 nucleotides are TGTGCCAGCAGTTATTCCCTAGCGGGAGCTAATGAGCAGTTCTTC.

J is TRBJ1-6 and V is TRBV7-8; D remains ambiguous. CDR1 SGHVS and CDR2 FQNEAQ come from the germline V gene. With 7 bases removed from V and 3 bases from J, the gap between germline ends came to 19 bases. CDR3 size: 17 residues. The CDR3 coding sequence is TGTGCCAGCAACATTAACCCCGGGGAGTTCTATAATTCACCCCTCCACTTT. This codes for CASNINPGEFYNSPLHF.

The chain recombines TRBV10-3 with TRBJ2-7, with 13 bases matching TRBD2. The ends lost 2 bases at V and 4 bases at J; junction bases unmatched: 8. This CDR3 comprises 17 residues. Germline V gene sequence: CDR1 ENHRY, CDR2 SYGVKD. CDR3 loop: CAISEKARTSGSYEQYF. CDR3 nucleotides: TGTGCCATCAGTGAGAAAGCAAGGACTAGCGGGAGTTACGAGCAGTACTTC.

The V and J genes are TRBV14 and TRBJ1-2; TRBD1 agrees at 7 bases. Germline V CDR1 and CDR2: SGHDN, FVKESK. V lost 2 bases and J lost 7; bases outside the gene matches: 4. The CDR3 is 13 residues long. The CDR3 is CASSQTTGTGYTF. DNA of the CDR3: TGTGCCAGCAGCCAAACGACAGGGACTGGCTACACCTTC.

This chain connects TRBV27 to TRBJ2-3, with 8 bases matching TRBD2. The J segment lost 0 bases and the V segment lost 5 bases, leaving 10 bases of the junction unmatched. The germline gives CDR1 MNHEY, CDR2 SMNVEV (reference sequence). The CDR3 runs 17 residues. CDR3 protein: CASSLTGTRMSTDTQYF. The CDR3 DNA reads as TGTGCCAGCAGTCTCACCGGGACTAGGATGAGCACAGATACGCAGTATTTT.